This TCR beta chain stems from a study of Graves' ophthalmopathy and Graves' hyperthyroidism. Trimming pared 6 bases from V and 5 bases from J, leaving 14 bases between. This CDR3 is built from 14 residues. This clonotype was seen at least ten times. Other autoimmune diseases, uncontrolled infections, pregnancy or lactation ruled patients out of participation. Using RNA transcripts, the TCR beta CDR3 regions were amplified. The library came from an HTBI-primed first-round RT-PCR and a second-round multiplex PCR. TCRdb reprocessed the multiplex PCR reads with MiXCR, giving one entry per CDR3 protein. The sample lists around 1.1 million distinct CDR3 sequences, around a third seen once, with 11% in the top ten.

The TCR originated in an adult man with Graves' hyperthyroidism. This rearrangement joins TRBV12-3 or TRBV12-4 to TRBJ1-5; tentative D call: TRBD1 (5 bases). The sequencing sample was made of peripheral blood or thyroid tissue (not recorded which). CDR3 DNA: TGTGCCAGCAGCCCATACTCAGGGCATCAGCCCCAGCATTTT. This sequence encodes CASSPYSGHQPQHF.